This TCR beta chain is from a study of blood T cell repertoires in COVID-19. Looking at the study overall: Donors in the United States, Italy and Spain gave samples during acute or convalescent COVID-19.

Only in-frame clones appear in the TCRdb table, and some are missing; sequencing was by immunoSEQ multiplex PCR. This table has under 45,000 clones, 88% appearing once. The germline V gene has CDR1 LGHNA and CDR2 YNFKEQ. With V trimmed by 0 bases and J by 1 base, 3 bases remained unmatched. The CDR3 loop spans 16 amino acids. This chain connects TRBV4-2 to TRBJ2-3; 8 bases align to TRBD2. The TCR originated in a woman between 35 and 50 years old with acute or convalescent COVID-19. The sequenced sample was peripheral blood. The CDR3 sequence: CASSQEEAGGTDTQYF. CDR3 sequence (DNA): TGTGCCAGCAGCCAAGAAGAAGCGGGGGGCACAGATACGCAGTATTTT.